This T cell receptor beta chain was found in a study of monozygotic twins with inflammatory bowel disease. Germline values: CDR1 SGHAT, CDR2 FQNNGV. The CDR3 has 15 residues. TCRdb reprocessed the 5' RACE reads, keeping one entry per CDR3 protein, no DNA. The sample's table shows about 350,000 distinct CDR3 sequences. This rearrangement joins TRBV11-2 to TRBJ2-5. The sample taken for sequencing was blood. The clonotype was recovered from a human donor with ulcerative colitis or Crohn's disease, or a healthy co-twin of an affected twin (not recorded which). The CDR3 is CASSPDGLVQETQYF.